The 24 T cell receptor beta chains in this list originate from one sample, sequenced in a study of cytomegalovirus exposure and HLA in healthy donors. The PCR was carried out with 60 Vbeta primers and 13 Jbeta primers. Only in-frame clones appear in the TCRdb table, and some are missing; sequencing was by immunoSEQ multiplex PCR. This table has tens of thousands of clones, more than 65% appearing once. Sample: PBMCs. These receptors originate from a man in his 60s in good health and CMV-seronegative.

The J gene is TRBJ1-5, the V gene TRBV6-1; D perhaps matches TRBD1 (5 bases). Germline CDR1 reads MNHNS; CDR2 reads SASEGT. The CDR3 contains 16 residues. V was shortened by 4 bases and J by 4 bases, with 17 bases between the two germline ends. CDR3 sequence reads: CASSAQQVTQNQPQHF. In DNA, the CDR3 is TGTGCCAGCAGTGCTCAACAGGTGACCCAGAATCAGCCCCAGCATTTT.

This chain connects TRBV7-2 to TRBJ2-7; perhaps TRBD2 as D (6 bases). V dropped 3 bases and J dropped 2 bases, with 11 bases sitting between them. The CDR3 has 14 residues. In germline, CDR1 is SGHTA, CDR2 FQGNSA. CDR3 in DNA: TGTGCCAGCAGCTTCGGGGGATCTCCCTACGAGCAGTACTTC. Its translation is CASSFGGSPYEQYF.

The chain joins TRBV2 to TRBJ2-1; 9 bases are a match to TRBD1. Looked up from germline, CDR1 is SNHLY and CDR2 is FYNNEI. The V and J ends lost 5 bases and 6 bases, in that order; junction bases with no gene match: 5. There are 14 residues in the CDR3. CDR3 sequence (DNA): TGTGCCAGCAGTAACCGGGACAGGGTCAATGAGCAGTTCTTC. Its translation is CASSNRDRVNEQFF.

This clone appeared a few times. The rearrangement links TRBV14 to TRBJ2-7, with 8 bases matching TRBD1. With V trimmed by 4 bases and J by 6 bases, 11 bases remained unmatched. The CDR3 runs to 15 residues. CDR1 is SGHDN and CDR2 is FVKESK in the germline V gene. DNA of the CDR3: TGTGCCAGCAGCCTCGGACAGGGCGAAGCTAGCGAGCAGTACTTC. This gives the protein CASSLGQGEASEQYF.

The chain combines TRBV7-8 with TRBJ2-7; tentative D call: TRBD1 (5 bases). V lost 3 bases, J lost 5 bases, and 11 bases lay in between. From germline, CDR1 is SGHVS and CDR2 FQNEAQ. The CDR3 runs 13 residues. CDR3 sequence (DNA): TGTGCCAGCAGCTTTCAGGGTACCCACGAGCAGTACTTC. It is translated as CASSFQGTHEQYF.

V usage is TRBV7-9 and J usage is TRBJ2-7; TRBD2 might be the D (5 bases). V lost 6 bases, J lost 3 bases, and 12 bases lay in between. Germline V CDR1 and CDR2: SEHNR, FQNEAQ (reference sequence). The CDR3 covers 13 residues. DNA for the CDR3: TGTGCCAGCAGACCCGACTACCACTACGAGCAGTACTTC. It is translated as CASRPDYHYEQYF.

Concerning this clone: At one end the junction does not follow the germline gene, possibly because of a read error. The V gene is TRBV6-5, the J gene TRBJ2-7, with 10 bases aligning to TRBD2. Germline V gene data show CDR1 as MNHEY and CDR2 as SVGAGI. The CDR3 contains 15 residues. CDR3 in amino acids: CASSPSSGGSYGQYF. The CDR3 coding sequence is TGTGCCAGCAGTCCCTCTAGCGGGGGCTCCTACGGGCAGTACTTC.

The table lists this clone with a count of one. The chain combines TRBV5-1 with TRBJ2-7, with 7 bases aligning to TRBD1. The germline V gene encodes CDR1 SGHRS and CDR2 YFSETQ. The CDR3 spans 11 residues. With 6 bases clipped from V and 6 bases from J, the junction kept 3 bases outside the gene matches. CDR3 nucleotide sequence: TGCGCCAGCACACCAGGGGGCGAGCAGTACTTC. Translation: CASTPGGEQYF.

Only a few counts were recorded for this clone. The rearrangement uses TRBV6-1 and TRBJ2-3; 8 nucleotides align to TRBD1. The length of the CDR3 is 17 residues. Germline CDR1 and CDR2: MNHNS and SASEGT. Trimming removed 0 bases from V and 3 bases from J; junction bases left unmatched: 8. Written as DNA, the CDR3 is TGTGCCAGCAGTGAAGCATCCAGGACAGGGAAGACAGATACGCAGTATTTT. Translating gives CASSEASRTGKTDTQYF.

The gene calls are TRBV2 and TRBJ2-7, with 8 bases aligning to TRBD1. The CDR3 is 15 amino acids. Germline CDR1 and CDR2: SNHLY and FYNNEI. V was clipped by 2 bases and J by 2 bases; unmatched bases: 5. Written as DNA, the CDR3 is TGTGCCAGCAGTGAACTTCAGGGGGCCCCCTACGAGCAGTACTTC. This gives the protein CASSELQGAPYEQYF. The entire variable domain, with the rest obtained from reference TRBV2 and TRBJ2-7, is as follows: EPEVTQTPSHQVTQMGQEVILRCVPISNHLYFYWYRQILGQKVEFLVSFYNNEISEKSEIFDDQFSVERPDGSNFTLKIRSTKLEDSAMYFCASSELQGAPYEQYFGPGTRLTVT.

The genes are TRBV7-9 and TRBJ2-2, with D unresolved. Trimming stripped 4 bases from V and 6 bases from J, with 15 bases between. The CDR3 covers 15 residues. Germline V gene lookup returns CDR1 SEHNR and CDR2 FQNEAQ (reference sequence). The CDR3 region is CASSSPLGQAGELFF. For the CDR3, the DNA is TGTGCCAGCAGCTCCCCCCTCGGCCAGGCCGGGGAGCTGTTTTTT.

This chain connects TRBV7-2 to TRBJ1-2; 9 positions agree with TRBD1. Germline CDR1 and CDR2: SGHTA and FQGNSA. With 4 bases clipped from V and 6 bases from J, the junction kept 12 bases outside the gene matches. The CDR3 sequence is 16 residues long. Here the CDR3 reads CASSSRRDRAGDGYTF. CDR3 coding DNA: TGTGCCAGCAGCTCACGCCGGGACAGGGCCGGAGATGGCTACACCTTC. The variable domain in full, with the rest retrieved from reference TRBV7-2 and TRBJ1-2, is GAGVSQSPSNKVTEKGKDVELRCDPISGHTALYWYRQSLGQGLEFLIYFQGNSAPDKSGLPSDRFSAERTGGSVSTLTIQRTQQEDSAVYLCASSSRRDRAGDGYTFGSGTRLTVV.

The chain is built from TRBV29-1 and TRBJ2-7, with D perhaps TRBD1 (6 bases). V was shortened by 4 bases and J by 2 bases, with 15 bases between the two germline ends. CDR1 is SQVTM, CDR2 ANQGSEA, per germline. The CDR3 is 14 residues long. The CDR3 sequence: CSVVKGDGAYEQYF. DNA of the CDR3: TGCAGCGTTGTCAAGGGGGACGGAGCCTACGAGCAGTACTTC.

The chain recombines TRBV10-1 with TRBJ2-7, with 8 bases lining up with TRBD1. The J segment lost 12 bases and the V segment lost 5 bases, leaving 12 bases of the junction unmatched. CDR1 and CDR2 from the germline V gene are WNHNN and SYGVQD (reference sequence). The CDR3 runs 13 residues. The CDR3 loop is CASSRGQGGFRYF. For the CDR3, the DNA is TGCGCCAGCAGTCGAGGACAGGGCGGGTTTCGGTACTTC.

The gene calls are TRBV7-2 and TRBJ1-5; 10 bases map to TRBD1. The J segment lost 6 bases and the V segment lost 5 bases, leaving 4 bases of the junction unmatched. Per the germline V gene, CDR1 is SGHTA and CDR2 is FQGNSA. The CDR3 sequence is 14 residues long. The CDR3 region has the DNA TGTGCCAGCAGCGGACAGGGGGTAAGTCAGCCCCAGCATTTT. Encoded protein: CASSGQGVSQPQHF. The whole variable domain, filled in from reference TRBV7-2 and TRBJ1-5, reads GAGVSQSPSNKVTEKGKDVELRCDPISGHTALYWYRQSLGQGLEFLIYFQGNSAPDKSGLPSDRFSAERTGGSVSTLTIQRTQQEDSAVYLCASSGQGVSQPQHFGDGTRLSIL.

This clone is a singleton in its sample. This chain connects TRBV27 to TRBJ1-5; D might be TRBD1 (6 bases). Trimming pared 5 bases from V and 7 bases from J, leaving 18 bases between. From germline, CDR1 is MNHEY and CDR2 SMNVEV (reference sequence). The CDR3 loop spans 15 amino acids. In DNA form, the CDR3 reads TGTGCCAGCAGTCGATCGACAGGAACGGGACAGCCCCAGCATTTT. Translating gives CASSRSTGTGQPQHF.

J is TRBJ2-7 and V is TRBV2, with D possibly being TRBD1 (5 bases). The V gene lost 4 bases and the J gene lost 4 bases, with 14 bases spanning the gap. CDR1 is SNHLY and CDR2 is FYNNEI in the germline V gene. The CDR3 runs to 14 residues. The CDR3 reads CASSGLRGSYEQYF. CDR3 DNA: TGTGCCAGCAGTGGGTTAAGGGGTTCATACGAGCAGTACTTC.

The CDR3 DNA sequence: TGTGCCAGCAGCTCAACAGGGACGAACTATGGCTACACCTTC. As protein: CASSSTGTNYGYTF. The chain recombines TRBV7-8 with TRBJ1-2, with D tentatively TRBD1 (6 bases). The CDR3 length is 14 residues. Trimming left V 4 bases short and J 2 bases short, with 11 bases between. Germline V CDR1 and CDR2: SGHVS, FQNEAQ.

The rearrangement uses TRBV7-8 and TRBJ1-5; perhaps TRBD1 as D (6 bases). V lost 5 bases to trimming and J lost 3 bases, with 17 bases between them. Looked up from germline, CDR1 is SGHVS and CDR2 is FQNEAQ. The CDR3 has 16 amino acids. CDR3 DNA: TGTGCCAGCAGCCCAGGGACAAAACCGCTCAATCAGCCCCAGCATTTT. Translating gives CASSPGTKPLNQPQHF. The complete variable domain, with remaining parts taken from reference TRBV7-8 and TRBJ1-5, reads GAGVSQSPRYKVAKRGQDVALRCDPISGHVSLFWYQQALGQGPEFLTYFQNEAQLDKSGLPSDRFFAERPEGSVSTLKIQRTQQEDSAVYLCASSPGTKPLNQPQHFGDGTRLSIL.

The rearrangement uses TRBV4-3 and TRBJ1-2; weak D call: TRBD1 (5 bases). Germline CDR1 LGHNA, CDR2 YSLEER. This CDR3 spans 15 amino acids. V was clipped by 1 base and J by 4 bases, with 13 bases between them. CDR3 sequence (DNA): TGCGCCAGCAGCCAAGGGGGCCAGGCCGGCTATGGCTACACCTTC. Its translation: CASSQGGQAGYGYTF.

This clone was found a few times. V usage is TRBV6-1 and J usage is TRBJ1-2; 7 bases match TRBD1. Trimming removed 0 bases from V and 8 bases from J; junction bases left unmatched: 6. The CDR3 spans 14 residues. Germline V lookup: CDR1 MNHNS, CDR2 SASEGT. The chain's CDR3 is CASSEAARTGGYTF. CDR3 nucleotide sequence: TGTGCCAGCAGTGAAGCTGCCCGGACAGGAGGCTACACCTTC.

The V call is TRBV6-1, the J call TRBJ2-5; D is unresolved. CDR1 is MNHNS and CDR2 is SASEGT in the germline V gene. The length of the CDR3 is 13 residues. Trimming pared 3 bases from V and 3 bases from J, leaving 8 bases between. The CDR3 nucleotides are TGTGCCAGCAGTGATCCCCACAAAGAGACCCAGTACTTC. As protein: CASSDPHKETQYF.

The chain combines TRBV6-4 with TRBJ2-2, with 9 bases identical to TRBD2. Germline CDR1 MRHNA, CDR2 SNTAGT. Germline trimming cut 8 bases from V and 4 bases from J; bases unmatched to any gene: 5. The CDR3 spans 14 residues. The CDR3 DNA reads as TGTGCCAGCGGGATGACTAGCGGCACCGGGGAGCTGTTTTTT. This codes for CASGMTSGTGELFF.

The rearrangement uses TRBV7-6 and TRBJ2-3; D perhaps matches TRBD1 (5 bases). In germline, CDR1 is SGHVS, CDR2 FNYEAQ. Trimming removed 5 bases from V and 5 bases from J, with 8 bases in between. The CDR3 totals 12 residues. CDR3 bases: TGTGCCAGCAGCCACGACAGAGATACGCAGTATTTT. Translated, it gives CASSHDRDTQYF.